Listed below are T cell receptor beta chains from one sample, sequenced in a study of blood T cell repertoires in COVID-19. Produced via immunoSEQ multiplex PCR; TCRdb's table is partial and in-frame only. Here the sample spans 450,000 or so clones, 90% being singletons. Sequenced input: PBMCs or T cells enriched from blood (not recorded which). These receptors originate from a man aged 18 to 30 who had recovered from COVID-19. CDR3s include the opening cysteine and the closing phenylalanine or tryptophan. The order of the fields is D gene, J gene, clone size, V gene, CDR3 DNA, CDR3 protein. D genes are given only for firm matches. Expanded clones get a size class; other rows say once, few or many, or leave the size out.

TRBD2	TRBJ2-3	-	TRBV6-5	TGTGCCAGCGGGTCTAGCGGGAGGATTGATACGCAGTATTTT	CASGSSGRIDTQYF
-	TRBJ1-2	many	TRBV12-5	TGTGCTAGTGGTTTGGTTGAAACGTGGGTCAGGGATTACGGGTTTAATGGCTACACCTTC	CASGLVETWVRDYGFNGYTF
-	TRBJ1-1	-	TRBV3-1/TRBV3-2	TGTGCCAGCAGCCAAGATTCGGTAACAGCTTTCTTT	CASSQDSVTAFF
TRBD1	TRBJ2-5	-	TRBV9	TGTGCCAGCAGCACACAGGGGCTCCCAAAGGAGACCCAGTACTTC	CASSTQGLPKETQYF
-	TRBJ2-7	-	TRBV2	TGTGCCAGCAGTGTGGACAGAGGAATCTCCTACGAGCAGTACTTC	CASSVDRGISYEQYF
-	TRBJ1-2	-	TRBV12-3/TRBV12-4	TGTGCCAGCAGGGGCGCTACCTATGGCTACACCTTC	CASRGATYGYTF
TRBD1	TRBJ1-5	-	TRBV6-2/TRBV6-3	TGTGCCAGCAGTCGTCGACAGGGAAACGGTCAGCCCCAGCATTTT	CASSRRQGNGQPQHF
-	TRBJ1-1	-	TRBV2	TGTGCCAGCAAATACCGGGACAACAGTGAAGCTTTCTTT	CASKYRDNSEAFF
-	TRBJ2-5	-	TRBV29-1	TGCAGCGTTGGACAGCCCCAAGAGACCCAGTACTTC	CSVGQPQETQYF
-	TRBJ1-1	-	TRBV12-3/TRBV12-4	TGTGCCAGCAGTTTATTGGAGCAGACTGAAGCTTTCTTT	CASSLLEQTEAFF
TRBD2	TRBJ2-2	-	TRBV19	TGTGCCAGTAGTATGGACGGGGGGACCGGGGAGCTGTTTTTT	CASSMDGGTGELFF
TRBD1	TRBJ1-2	-	TRBV7-9	TGTGCCAGCAGCTCCGGGACAGGGACGTATGGCTACACCTTC	CASSSGTGTYGYTF
-	TRBJ1-1	-	TRBV6-5	TGTGCCAGCAGCCGACCCGGAGGTAGCGCTGAAGCTTTCTTT	CASSRPGGSAEAFF
-	TRBJ1-5	few	TRBV3-1/TRBV3-2	TGTGCCAGCGGGGGGGGTTATAGCAATCAGCCCCAGCATTTT	CASGGGYSNQPQHF
TRBD1	TRBJ1-2	few	TRBV5-6	TGTGCCAGCAGCTTGGATGACAGGGGATTAGGTGGCTACACCTTC	CASSLDDRGLGGYTF
TRBD1	TRBJ1-4	once	TRBV29-1	TGCAGCGTTCCTACCGGGACAGGGTCCCAAAAACTGTTTTTT	CSVPTGTGSQKLFF
-	TRBJ1-6	-	TRBV19	TGTGCCACCGCTCCAGCAGGGCCGAAGAGCTCCTATAATTCACCCCTCCACTTT	CATAPAGPKSSYNSPLHF
TRBD1	TRBJ1-2	-	TRBV6-4	TGTGCCAGCAGTGACTCCGGGACAGCAAACTATGGCTACACCTTC	CASSDSGTANYGYTF
-	TRBJ1-4	-	TRBV7-9	TGTGCCAGCAGCGGAGGCTCGAATGAAAAACTGTTTTTT	CASSGGSNEKLFF
TRBD1	TRBJ1-3	-	TRBV9	TGTGCCAGCAGCGGAACAGGGGGCGCGGGAAACACCATATATTTT	CASSGTGGAGNTIYF
-	TRBJ1-1	-	TRBV28	TGTGCCAGCAGCCCGCCAGGGTTTGAAGCTTTCTTT	CASSPPGFEAFF
-	TRBJ2-2	-	TRBV18	TGTGCCAGCTCACCCCAACGGGATGGGGAGCTGTTTTTT	CASSPQRDGELFF
-	TRBJ2-2	-	TRBV28	TGTGCCAGCAGTTTCCCTCCAGCCGGGGAGCTGTTTTTT	CASSFPPAGELFF
-	TRBJ1-3	once	TRBV10-3	TGTGCCATCAGGGACAGCTCTGGAAACACCATATATTTT	CAIRDSSGNTIYF
-	TRBJ2-2	-	TRBV7-9	TGTGCCACTCCCGGGCCAGGGTATGTCAGCACCGGGGAGCTGTTTTTT	CATPGPGYVSTGELFF
-	TRBJ2-2	-	TRBV30	TGTGCCTGGGGGGAGACCGGGGAGCTGTTTTTT	CAWGETGELFF
-	TRBJ2-7	-	TRBV2	TGTGCCAGCAGAACGGGATTAGAGCAGTACTTC	CASRTGLEQYF
-	TRBJ1-1	-	TRBV9	TGTGCCAGCAGCGTAGACTTAAACACTGAAGCTTTCTTT	CASSVDLNTEAFF
TRBD2	TRBJ2-5	-	TRBV2	TGTGCCAGCAGTGGGACTAGCGGGAGTTCGGGGACCCAGTACTTC	CASSGTSGSSGTQYF
TRBD1	TRBJ1-5	once	TRBV15	TGTGCCGCCGGGGGCAGGGGGCCCAATCAGCCCCAGCATTTT	CAAGGRGPNQPQHF